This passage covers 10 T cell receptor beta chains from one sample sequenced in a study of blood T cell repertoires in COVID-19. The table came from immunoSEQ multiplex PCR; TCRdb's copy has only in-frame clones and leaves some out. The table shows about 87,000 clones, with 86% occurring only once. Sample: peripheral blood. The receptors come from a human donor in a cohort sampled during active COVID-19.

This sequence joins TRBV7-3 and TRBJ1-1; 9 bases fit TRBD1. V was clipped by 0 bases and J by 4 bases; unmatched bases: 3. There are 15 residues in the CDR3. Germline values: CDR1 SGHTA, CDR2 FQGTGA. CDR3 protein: CASSLTGGQGTEAFF. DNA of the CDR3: TGTGCCAGCAGCTTAACGGGGGGACAGGGCACTGAAGCTTTCTTT.

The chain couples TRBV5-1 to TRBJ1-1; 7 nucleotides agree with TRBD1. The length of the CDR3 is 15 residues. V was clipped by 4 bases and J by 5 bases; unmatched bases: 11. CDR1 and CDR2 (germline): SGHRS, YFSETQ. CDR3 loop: CASSQGQNLGTEAFF. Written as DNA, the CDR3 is TGCGCCAGCAGCCAGGGACAGAATCTTGGAACTGAAGCTTTCTTT.

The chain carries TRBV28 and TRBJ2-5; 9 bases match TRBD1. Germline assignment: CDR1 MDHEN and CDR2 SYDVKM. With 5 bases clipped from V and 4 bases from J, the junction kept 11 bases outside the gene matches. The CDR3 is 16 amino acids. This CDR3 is CASSIPGQGPGETQYF. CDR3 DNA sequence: TGTGCCAGCAGTATTCCGGGACAGGGTCCCGGAGAGACCCAGTACTTC.

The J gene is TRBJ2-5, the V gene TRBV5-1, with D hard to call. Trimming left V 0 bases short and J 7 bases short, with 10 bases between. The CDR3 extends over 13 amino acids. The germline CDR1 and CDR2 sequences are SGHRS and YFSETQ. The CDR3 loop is CASSLDIGGTQYF. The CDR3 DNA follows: TGCGCCAGCAGCTTGGATATTGGCGGGACCCAGTACTTC.

This chain's CDR3 is CAWSGQGNTEAFF. The DNA for the CDR3 is TGTGCCTGGAGCGGACAGGGGAACACTGAAGCTTTCTTT. The chain carries TRBV30 and TRBJ1-1; TRBD1 agrees at 8 bases. After removal of 3 bases from V and 1 base from J, the junction contained 1 base not matched to a gene. The germline gives CDR1 GTSNPN, CDR2 SVGIG (reference sequence). The CDR3 consists of 13 residues.

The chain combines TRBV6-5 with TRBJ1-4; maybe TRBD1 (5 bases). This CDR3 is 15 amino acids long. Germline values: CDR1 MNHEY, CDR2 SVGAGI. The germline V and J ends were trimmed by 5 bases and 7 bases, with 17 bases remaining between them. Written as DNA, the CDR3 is TGTGCCAGCAGTCTCCGACAGACCTTCGTTGAAAAACTGTTTTTT. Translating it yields CASSLRQTFVEKLFF.

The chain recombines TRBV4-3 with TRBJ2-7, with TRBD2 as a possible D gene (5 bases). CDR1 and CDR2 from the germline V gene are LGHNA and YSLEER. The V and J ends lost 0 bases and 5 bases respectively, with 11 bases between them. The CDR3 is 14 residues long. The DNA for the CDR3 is TGCGCCAGCAGCCAAGAGGCTAGCTTCGACGAGCAGTACTTC. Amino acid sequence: CASSQEASFDEQYF.

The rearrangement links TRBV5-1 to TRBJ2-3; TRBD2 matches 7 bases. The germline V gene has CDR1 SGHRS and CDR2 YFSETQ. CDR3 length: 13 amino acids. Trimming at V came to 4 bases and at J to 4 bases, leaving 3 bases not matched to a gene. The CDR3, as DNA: TGCGCCAGCAGCCCGCGGGAGTCAGATACGCAGTATTTT. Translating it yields CASSPRESDTQYF.

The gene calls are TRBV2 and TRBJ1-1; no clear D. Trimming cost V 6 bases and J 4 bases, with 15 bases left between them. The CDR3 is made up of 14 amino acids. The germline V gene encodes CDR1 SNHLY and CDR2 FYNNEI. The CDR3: CASRPDGAGTEAFF. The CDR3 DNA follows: TGTGCCAGCAGACCAGATGGAGCCGGCACTGAAGCTTTCTTT.

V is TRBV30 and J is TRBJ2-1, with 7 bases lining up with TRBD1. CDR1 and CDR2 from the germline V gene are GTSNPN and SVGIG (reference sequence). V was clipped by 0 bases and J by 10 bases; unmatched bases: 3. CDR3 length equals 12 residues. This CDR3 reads CAWSVGGLEQFF. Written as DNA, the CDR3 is TGTGCCTGGAGTGTAGGGGGCCTCGAGCAGTTCTTC.